This T cell receptor (beta chain) stems from a study of cytomegalovirus exposure and HLA in healthy donors. Study-wide results and caveats: There were 164 TCR beta chains listed as cytomegalovirus-associated. Evidence from a later analysis indicated that most CMV-associated TCR beta chains looked HLA-restricted.

Both 60 Vbeta primers and 13 Jbeta primers went into the PCR. As originally analysed: A later analysis tallied roughly 77 million unique TCR beta chains, about 12 million of them shared. Using immunoSEQ multiplex PCR, the repertoire was profiled, and TCRdb retains in-frame clones only, with some absent. V, J and clone size are taken as reported in that table, and D and trimming were inferred from the DNA itself. Here the sample spans some 150,000 clones, 60% to 80% being singletons. Germline V gene sequence: CDR1 SGHRS, CDR2 YFSETQ. With 4 bases clipped from V and 5 bases from J, the junction kept 8 bases outside the gene matches. The CDR3 loop spans 16 amino acids. With respect to this clone: The antigen remains undetermined.

The chain links TRBV5-1 to TRBJ2-5, with 13 bases that match TRBD2. What was sequenced was PBMCs. This TCR derives from a woman in her thirties or forties in good health and CMV-seropositive. The CDR3 loop is CASSPRTSGGLETQYF. CDR3 DNA: TGCGCCAGCAGCCCACGGACTAGCGGGGGATTGGAGACCCAGTACTTC.